The following is a T cell receptor beta chain sequence with its context. What it binds is unknown. Clinical symptoms, serum thyroxine, TRAb, thyroid ultrasound and orbital computed tomography formed the basis of diagnosis. This specimen belongs to a study of Graves' ophthalmopathy and Graves' hyperthyroidism. Study results and limitations: Thyroid clonotypes that were expanded above 0.001 frequency mostly also appeared in blood. Using a 13-signature model, the authors split ophthalmopathy from stable hyperthyroidism, with around 89% sensitivity and roughly 80% specificity.

CDR3 regions of TCR beta were amplified from RNA transcripts. The first round was an RT-PCR with HTBI primers, and the second round was a multiplex PCR. TCRdb called the multiplex PCR reads again in MiXCR, with one record for every CDR3 protein. The repertoire holds over 500,000 distinct CDR3 sequences, with about 20% as singletons. V gave up 3 bases and J gave up 4 bases, with 12 bases separating them. This CDR3 is 14 amino acids long. Germline CDR1 is MDHEN and CDR2 is SYDVKM. Sequenced: peripheral blood. The chain employs TRBV28 and TRBJ1-2, with no clear D. The receptor's source is a woman between 18 and 30 years old with stable Graves' hyperthyroidism. Some clones in this sample may be carry-over from other donors' samples. CDR3 residues: CASSFRGPPYGYTF. The CDR3 nucleotides are TGTGCCAGCAGTTTCCGGGGTCCGCCCTATGGCTACACCTTC.